This entry lists 6 T cell receptor beta chains sequenced from one sample in a study of blood T cell repertoires in COVID-19. The repertoire was sequenced with immunoSEQ multiplex PCR; TCRdb's copy has only in-frame clones and lacks some. The table lists approximately 270,000 clones, around 90% of them singletons, with about 4% in the top ten. The specimen was PBMCs or T cells enriched from blood (not recorded which). Receptors were obtained from a woman in her thirties with acute COVID-19.

This chain links TRBV19 with TRBJ2-7, with 11 bases fitting TRBD1. The CDR3 sequence is 18 residues long. Germline trimming cut 5 bases from V and 3 bases from J; bases unmatched to any gene: 15. Germline CDR1 and CDR2: LNHDA and SQIVND (reference sequence). The CDR3, as DNA: TGTGCCAGTAGTTCCGAAGGGCCGGGACAGGGGGTGGTCTACGAGCAGTACTTC. It yields the protein CASSSEGPGQGVVYEQYF.

In this sample, this clone turned up once. The CDR3: CASSLYLLPQHF. CDR3 in DNA: TGTGCCAGCAGTCTCTACCTCCTGCCCCAGCATTTT. The V and J genes are TRBV28 and TRBJ1-5; D not resolved. The CDR3 contains 12 residues. V lost 5 bases to trimming and J lost 9 bases, with 11 bases between them. Germline values: CDR1 MDHEN, CDR2 SYDVKM. The full variable domain, in which reference TRBV28 and TRBJ1-5 provide the parts outside the CDR3, is DVKVTQSSRYLVKRTGEKVFLECVQDMDHENMFWYRQDPGLGLRLIYFSYDVKMKEKGDIPEGYSVSREKKERFSLILESASTNQTSMYLCASSLYLLPQHFGDGTRLSIL.

Turning to this clone: Its ends do not fully match the called genes, so a read error is possible. The chain employs TRBV7-2 and TRBJ2-7; no clear D. Germline V gives CDR1 SGHTA, CDR2 FQGNSA. This CDR3 region has 15 residues. CDR3 loop: CASTLDRATTYEQYF. The CDR3 nucleotides are TGTGCCAGCACCTTAGACCGAGCGACCACCTACGAGCAGTACTTC.

This chain connects TRBV4-1 to TRBJ1-5; 7 bases fit TRBD1. From germline, CDR1 is MGHRA and CDR2 YSYEKL. This CDR3 is 16 amino acids long. V gave up 0 bases and J gave up 6 bases; unmatched junction bases: 8. The CDR3 loop reads CASSQDGPGGSQPQHF. For the CDR3, the DNA is TGCGCCAGCAGCCAAGATGGCCCAGGGGGGTCTCAGCCCCAGCATTTT.

The chain joins TRBV29-1 to TRBJ2-5; D might be TRBD2 (7 bases). The V and J ends lost 0 bases and 6 bases respectively, with 17 bases between them. Germline V lookup: CDR1 SQVTM, CDR2 ANQGSEA. The CDR3 spans 15 residues. This CDR3 is CSVEENGRGAQTQYF. CDR3 nucleotide sequence: TGCAGCGTTGAAGAAAATGGCCGGGGGGCACAGACCCAGTACTTC.

The chain has TRBV28 and TRBJ1-2; D is uncertain. The CDR3 has 12 residues. V shed 2 bases and J shed 8 bases, with 9 bases lying between them. The germline V gene has CDR1 MDHEN and CDR2 SYDVKM. DNA of the CDR3: TGTGCCAGCAGTTTAAGCGGGTTAGGCTACACCTTC. As protein: CASSLSGLGYTF.